This T cell receptor beta chain was found in a study of T cells in Graves' hyperthyroidism and ophthalmopathy. Unmatched junction bases numbered 9, after V lost 6 bases and J lost 2 bases. Germline CDR1 is MNHEY and CDR2 is SVGEGT. CDR3 length equals 15 residues. Graves' hyperthyroidism is called stable when ophthalmopathy does not progress within 18 months. Lactation, pregnancy, other autoimmune disease or uncontrolled infection excluded patients. RNA transcripts served as the template for amplifying TCR beta CDR3 regions. HTBI primers were the set used in a first-round RT-PCR of the TCR CDR3. One entry per CDR3 protein, called by TCRdb with MiXCR from the multiplex PCR reads. Among 400,000 to 500,000 distinct CDR3 sequences listed, 13% to 15% were seen once.

The receptor was derived from a woman under 30 with Graves' hyperthyroidism. This sequence joins TRBV6-2 or TRBV6-3 and TRBJ1-2; TRBD1 agrees at 7 bases. Input material: blood. Here the CDR3 DNA reads TGTGCCAGCAGACCCACAGGGGTTGCAAACTATGGCTACACCTTC. This translates into CASRPTGVANYGYTF.